The rows below give T cell receptor beta chains drawn from one sample of a study of T cell repertoires in cytomegalovirus infection. Using its own MiXCR run on the reads, TCRdb lists one record per CDR3 protein. Counted here are under 150,000 distinct CDR3 sequences, approximately 9.2% occurring once; the ten biggest clones make up around a tenth. The sample consisted of PBMCs. Receptor source: a human donor in good health (CMV status not recorded). Some clones in this sample may be carry-over from other donors' samples. Each CDR3 is given with its conserved first and last residue. A D gene is named only where the DNA matches it firmly. Size values are once, few and many counts, or a class for expanded clones, and some rows have none.

TRBJ2-1,TRBD1,TRBV29-1,many,TGCAGCGCAAAAGACAGGGGGGACTACAATGAGCAGTTCTTC,CSAKDRGDYNEQFF
TRBJ2-3,-,TRBV5-1,few,TGCGCCAGCAGCTTGGTCTCCTCACGATCGTGGCCCACAGATACGCAGTATTTT,CASSLVSSRSWPTDTQYF
TRBJ2-1,-,TRBV29-1,many,TGCAGCGTCGAACGGGGGAATGAGCAGTTCTTC,CSVERGNEQFF
TRBJ2-3,-,TRBV7-2,many,TGTGCCAGCACCCTATGGAGCACAGATACGCAGTATTTT,CASTLWSTDTQYF
TRBJ1-1,-,TRBV3-1,-,TGTGCCAGCAGCCAAATAGGTGGGGGCTCTGAAGCTTTCTTT,CASSQIGGGSEAFF
TRBJ1-1,-,TRBV11-2,-,TGTGCCAGCAGCTTAGATCGGGCAGATGAAGCTTTCTTT,CASSLDRADEAFF
TRBJ2-1,-,TRBV29-1,many,TGCAGCGTTAAGTCGCCGGCTAATGAGCAGTTCTTC,CSVKSPANEQFF
TRBJ2-6,TRBD1,TRBV20-1,many,TGCAGTGCTTCTCCGACAGGGGCTGGGGCCAACGTCCTGACTTTC,CSASPTGAGANVLTF
TRBJ1-1,-,TRBV10-3,many,TGTGCCATCAGTGATTTAGGAACTGGGGGCACTGAAGCTTTCTTT,CAISDLGTGGTEAFF
TRBJ2-3,-,TRBV28,few,TGTGCCAGCATCAAAACCGGCATCACAGATACGCAGTATTTT,CASIKTGITDTQYF
TRBJ2-3,-,TRBV27,-,TGTGCCAGCAGTTTAGAAGGGTTCACAGATACGCAGTATTTT,CASSLEGFTDTQYF
TRBJ1-3,-,TRBV2,many,TGTGCCAGCAGAGGACAGAACCCCACTGGAAACACCATATATTTT,CASRGQNPTGNTIYF
TRBJ2-1,-,TRBV4-1,many,TGCGCCAGCAGCCAAGTTTCTGGGGACTCCTACAATGAGCAGTTCTTC,CASSQVSGDSYNEQFF
TRBJ2-7,TRBD1,TRBV11-2,many,TGTGCCAGCAGGGGGGAGACAGGGGTGAGGGAGCAGTACTTC,CASRGETGVREQYF
TRBJ1-1,-,TRBV12-3/TRBV12-4,many,TGTGCCAGCAGTTTAGCGGCCCCAGGACTGGGTACTGAAGCTTTCTTT,CASSLAAPGLGTEAFF
TRBJ2-2,-,TRBV12-3/TRBV12-4,many,TGTGCCAGCAGCCCAAGGGGATTGATGAGCACCGGGGAGCTGTTTTTT,CASSPRGLMSTGELFF
TRBJ1-2,TRBD1,TRBV3-1,-,TGTGCCAGCAGCCATCCAGGGGGACGCTATGGCTACACCTTC,CASSHPGGRYGYTF
TRBJ2-5,-,TRBV12-3/TRBV12-4,many,TGTGCCAGCACCGTCCGGGGGAAGACCCAGTACTTC,CASTVRGKTQYF
TRBJ1-2,-,TRBV7-8,many,TGTGCCAGCAGCTTAGACGAGAGGGACGGCTATGGCTACACCTTC,CASSLDERDGYGYTF
TRBJ2-3,-,TRBV19,many,TGTGCCAGTAGGACTCATGGAAGCACAGATACGCAGTATTTT,CASRTHGSTDTQYF
TRBJ2-1,-,TRBV4-1,many,TGCGCCAGCAGCCAAGAAGTGTCAGGGCTCTACAATGAGCAGTTCTTC,CASSQEVSGLYNEQFF
TRBJ2-5,-,TRBV28,many,TGTGCCAGCAGTCCCGAGGGGTCAGAAGAAAAAGGGGAGACCCAGTACTTC,CASSPEGSEEKGETQYF
TRBJ2-5,-,TRBV7-9,many,TGTGCCAGCAGCTTTAACAGGGCCGTCGGTGAGACCCAGTACTTC,CASSFNRAVGETQYF
TRBJ1-3,TRBD1,TRBV7-2,many,TGTGCCAGCAGCCTATTACCGGGACAGCTTAGAAACACCATATATTTT,CASSLLPGQLRNTIYF
TRBJ2-7,TRBD1,TRBV7-2,many,TGTGCCAGCAGCTTCGGACAGGTCAACTACGAGCAGTACTTC,CASSFGQVNYEQYF
TRBJ1-2,-,TRBV6-1,few,TGTGCCAGCAGTGAAGTGGCTGGGAACTATGGCTACACCTTC,CASSEVAGNYGYTF
TRBJ1-1,-,TRBV2,-,TGTGCCACTTACGGCGTAGAGCTAATGAACACTGAAGCTTTCTTT,CATYGVELMNTEAFF